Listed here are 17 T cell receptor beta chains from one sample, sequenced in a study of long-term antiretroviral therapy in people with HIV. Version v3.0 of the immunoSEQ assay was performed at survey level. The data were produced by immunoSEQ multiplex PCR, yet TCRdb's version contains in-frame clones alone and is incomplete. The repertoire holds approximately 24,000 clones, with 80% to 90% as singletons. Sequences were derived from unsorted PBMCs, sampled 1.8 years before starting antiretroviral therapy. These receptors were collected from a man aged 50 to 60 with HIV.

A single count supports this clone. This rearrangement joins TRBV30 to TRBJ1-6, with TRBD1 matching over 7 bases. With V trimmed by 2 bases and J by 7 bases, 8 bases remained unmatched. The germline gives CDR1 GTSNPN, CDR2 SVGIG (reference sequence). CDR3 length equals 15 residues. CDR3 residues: CAWSRDSSLNSPLHF. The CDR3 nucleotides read TGTGCCTGGAGTCGGGACAGTAGTCTAAATTCACCCCTCCACTTT. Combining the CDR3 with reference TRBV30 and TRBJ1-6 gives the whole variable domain SQTIHQWPATLVQPVGSPLSLECTVEGTSNPNLYWYRQAAGRGLQLLFYSVGIGQISSEVPQNLSASRPQDRQFILSSKKLLLSDSGFYLCAWSRDSSLNSPLHFGNGTRLTVT.

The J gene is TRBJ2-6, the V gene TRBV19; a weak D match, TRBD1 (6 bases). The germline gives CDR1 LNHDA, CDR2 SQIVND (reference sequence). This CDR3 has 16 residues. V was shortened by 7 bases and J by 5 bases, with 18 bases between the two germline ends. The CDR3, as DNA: TGTGCCAGTACCGACAGGACAGCTAGTAGGGCCAACGTCCTGACTTTC. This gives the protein CASTDRTASRANVLTF.

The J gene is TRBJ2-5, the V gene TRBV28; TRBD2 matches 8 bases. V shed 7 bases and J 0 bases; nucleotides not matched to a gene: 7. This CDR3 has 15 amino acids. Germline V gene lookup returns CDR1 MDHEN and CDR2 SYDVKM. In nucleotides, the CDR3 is TGTGCCAGCACCTCAGCGGGGGCGTACCAAGAGACCCAGTACTTC. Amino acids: CASTSAGAYQETQYF.

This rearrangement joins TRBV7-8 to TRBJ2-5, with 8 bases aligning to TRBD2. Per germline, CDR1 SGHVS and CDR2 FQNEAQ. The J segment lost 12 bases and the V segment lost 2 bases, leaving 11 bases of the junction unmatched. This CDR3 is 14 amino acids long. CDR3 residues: CASSLSSGEVGEYF. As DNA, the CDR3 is TGTGCCAGCAGCTTAAGTAGCGGGGAGGTCGGGGAGTACTTC.

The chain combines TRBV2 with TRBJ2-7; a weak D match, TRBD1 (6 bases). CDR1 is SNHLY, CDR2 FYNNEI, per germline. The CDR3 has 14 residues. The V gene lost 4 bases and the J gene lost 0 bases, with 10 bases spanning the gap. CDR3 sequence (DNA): TGTGCCAGCAGTGTCGACAGGCCCTCCTACGAGCAGTACTTC. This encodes CASSVDRPSYEQYF.

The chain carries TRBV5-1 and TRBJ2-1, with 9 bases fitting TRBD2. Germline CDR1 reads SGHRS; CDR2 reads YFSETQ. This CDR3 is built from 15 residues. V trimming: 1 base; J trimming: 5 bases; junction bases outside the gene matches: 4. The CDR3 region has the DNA TGCGCCAGCAGCTTGATGGTAGCGGGGGACAATGAGCAGTTCTTC. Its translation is CASSLMVAGDNEQFF.

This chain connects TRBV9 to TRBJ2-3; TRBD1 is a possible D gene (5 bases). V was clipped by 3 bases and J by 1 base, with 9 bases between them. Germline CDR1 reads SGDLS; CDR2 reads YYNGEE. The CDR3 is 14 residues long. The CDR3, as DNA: TGTGCCAGCAGCGCTACGACAGGCACAGATACGCAGTATTTT. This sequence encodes CASSATTGTDTQYF.

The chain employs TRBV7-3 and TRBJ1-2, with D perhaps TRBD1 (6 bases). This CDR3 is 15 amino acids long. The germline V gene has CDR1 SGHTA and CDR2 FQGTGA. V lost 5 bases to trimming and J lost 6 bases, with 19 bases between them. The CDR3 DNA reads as TGTGCCAGCAGCCAGGGACACGGGAAGGCGGATGGCTACACCTTC. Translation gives CASSQGHGKADGYTF.

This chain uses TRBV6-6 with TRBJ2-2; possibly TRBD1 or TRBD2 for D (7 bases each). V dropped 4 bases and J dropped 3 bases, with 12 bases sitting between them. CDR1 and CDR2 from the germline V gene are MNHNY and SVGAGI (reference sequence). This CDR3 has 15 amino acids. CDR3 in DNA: TGTGCCAGCAGTTTTCCAGGGGGGGACACCGGGGAGCTGTTTTTT. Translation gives CASSFPGGDTGELFF.

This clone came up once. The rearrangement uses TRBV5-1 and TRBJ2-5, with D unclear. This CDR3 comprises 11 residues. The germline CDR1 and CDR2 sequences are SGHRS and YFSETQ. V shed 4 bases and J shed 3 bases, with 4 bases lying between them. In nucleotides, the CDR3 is TGCGCCAGCAGCCGGGAAGAGACCCAGTACTTC. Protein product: CASSREETQYF.

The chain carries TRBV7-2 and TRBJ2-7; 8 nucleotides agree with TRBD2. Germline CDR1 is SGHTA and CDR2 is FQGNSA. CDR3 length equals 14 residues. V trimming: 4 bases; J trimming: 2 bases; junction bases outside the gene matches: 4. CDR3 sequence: CASSSSGPPYEQYF. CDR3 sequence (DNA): TGTGCCAGCAGCTCTAGCGGGCCCCCCTACGAGCAGTACTTC. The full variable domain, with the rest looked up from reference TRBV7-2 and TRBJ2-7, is GAGVSQSPSNKVTEKGKDVELRCDPISGHTALYWYRQSLGQGLEFLIYFQGNSAPDKSGLPSDRFSAERTGGSVSTLTIQRTQQEDSAVYLCASSSSGPPYEQYFGPGTRLTVT.

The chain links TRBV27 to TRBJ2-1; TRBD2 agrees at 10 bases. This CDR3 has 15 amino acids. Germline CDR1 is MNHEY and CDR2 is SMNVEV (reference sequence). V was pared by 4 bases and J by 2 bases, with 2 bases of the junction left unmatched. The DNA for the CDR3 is TGTGCCAGCAGTTCTCTAGCGGGAGCCTACAATGAGCAGTTCTTC. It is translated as CASSSLAGAYNEQFF.

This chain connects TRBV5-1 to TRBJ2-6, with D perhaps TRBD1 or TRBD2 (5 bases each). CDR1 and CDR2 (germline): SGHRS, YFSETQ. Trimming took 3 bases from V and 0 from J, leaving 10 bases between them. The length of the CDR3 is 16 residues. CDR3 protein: CASSWGRISGANVLTF. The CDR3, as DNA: TGCGCCAGCAGCTGGGGACGTATCTCTGGGGCCAACGTCCTGACTTTC.

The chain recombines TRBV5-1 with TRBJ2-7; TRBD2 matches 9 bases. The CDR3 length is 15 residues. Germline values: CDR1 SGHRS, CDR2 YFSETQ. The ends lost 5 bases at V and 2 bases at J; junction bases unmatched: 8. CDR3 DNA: TGCGCCAGCAGTACTATAGCGGGAGCAGCCTACGAGCAGTACTTC. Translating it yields CASSTIAGAAYEQYF.

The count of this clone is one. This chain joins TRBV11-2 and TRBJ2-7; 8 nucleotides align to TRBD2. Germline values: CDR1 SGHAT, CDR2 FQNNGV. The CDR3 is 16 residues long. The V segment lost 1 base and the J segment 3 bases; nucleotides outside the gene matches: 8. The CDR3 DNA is TGTGCCAGCAGCTTAGGGTTAGCGGGAAGTGGCTACGAGCAGTACTTC. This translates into CASSLGLAGSGYEQYF.

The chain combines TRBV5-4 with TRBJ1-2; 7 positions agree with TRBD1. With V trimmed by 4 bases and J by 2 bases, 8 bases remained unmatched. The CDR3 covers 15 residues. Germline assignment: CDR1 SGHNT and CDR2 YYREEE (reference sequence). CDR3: CASSNNRGSNYGYTF. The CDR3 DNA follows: TGTGCCAGCAGCAATAACAGGGGTTCGAACTATGGCTACACCTTC.

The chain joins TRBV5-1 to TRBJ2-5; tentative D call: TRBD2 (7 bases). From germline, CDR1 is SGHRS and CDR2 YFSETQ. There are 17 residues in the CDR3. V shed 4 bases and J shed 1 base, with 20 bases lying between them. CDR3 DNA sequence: TGCGCCAGCAGCAGAGGGACCGGTGCGGGGGCCCAAGAGACCCAGTACTTC. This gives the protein CASSRGTGAGAQETQYF.